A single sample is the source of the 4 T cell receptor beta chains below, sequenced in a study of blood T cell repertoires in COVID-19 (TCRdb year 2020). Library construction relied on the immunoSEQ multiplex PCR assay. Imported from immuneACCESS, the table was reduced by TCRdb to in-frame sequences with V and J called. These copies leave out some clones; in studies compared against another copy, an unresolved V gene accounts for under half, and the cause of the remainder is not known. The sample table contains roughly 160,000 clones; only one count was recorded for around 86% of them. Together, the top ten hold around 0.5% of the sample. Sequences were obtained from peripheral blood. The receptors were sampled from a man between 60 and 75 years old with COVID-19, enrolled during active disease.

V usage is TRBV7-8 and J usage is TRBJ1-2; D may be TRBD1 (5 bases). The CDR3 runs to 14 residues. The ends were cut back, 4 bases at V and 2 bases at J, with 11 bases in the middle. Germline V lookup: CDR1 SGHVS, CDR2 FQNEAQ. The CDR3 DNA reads TGTGCCAGCAGCTCGGCCGGGGGAAACTATGGCTACACCTTC. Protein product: CASSSAGGNYGYTF.

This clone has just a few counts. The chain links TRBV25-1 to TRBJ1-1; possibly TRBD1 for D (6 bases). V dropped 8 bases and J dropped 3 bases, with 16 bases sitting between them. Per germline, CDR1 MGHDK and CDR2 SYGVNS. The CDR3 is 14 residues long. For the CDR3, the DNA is TGTGCCAGCCTACCCCGGGACAAATACACTGAAGCTTTCTTT. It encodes CASLPRDKYTEAFF. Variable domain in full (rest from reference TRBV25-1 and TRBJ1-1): EADIYQTPRYLVIGTGKKITLECSQTMGHDKMYWYQQDPGMELHLIHYSYGVNSTEKGDLSSESTVSRIRTEHFPLTLESARPSHTSQYLCASLPRDKYTEAFFGQGTRLTVV.

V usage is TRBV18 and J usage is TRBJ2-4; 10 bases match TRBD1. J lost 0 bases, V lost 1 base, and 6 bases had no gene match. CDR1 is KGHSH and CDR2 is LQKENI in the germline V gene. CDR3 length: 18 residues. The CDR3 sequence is CASSPLPGQGLAKNIQYF. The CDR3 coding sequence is TGTGCCAGCTCACCACTTCCGGGACAGGGGCTAGCCAAAAACATTCAGTACTTC.

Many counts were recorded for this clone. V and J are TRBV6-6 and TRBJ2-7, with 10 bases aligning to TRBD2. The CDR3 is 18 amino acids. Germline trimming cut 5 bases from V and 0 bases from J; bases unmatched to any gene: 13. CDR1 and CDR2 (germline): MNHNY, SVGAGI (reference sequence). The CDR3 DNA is TGTGCCAGCAGTCTTTACGCTATAGCGGGGGGTTCCTCCTACGAGCAGTACTTC. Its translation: CASSLYAIAGGSSYEQYF.